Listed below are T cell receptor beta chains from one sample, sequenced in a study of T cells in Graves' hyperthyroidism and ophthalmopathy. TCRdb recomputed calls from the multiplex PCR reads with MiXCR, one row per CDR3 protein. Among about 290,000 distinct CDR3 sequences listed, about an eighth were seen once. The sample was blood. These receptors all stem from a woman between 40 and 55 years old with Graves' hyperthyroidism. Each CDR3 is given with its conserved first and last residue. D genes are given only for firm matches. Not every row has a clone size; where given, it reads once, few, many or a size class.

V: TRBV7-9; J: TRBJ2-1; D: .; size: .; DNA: TGTGCCAGCAGCACCAGAGCACTTGACAATGAGCAGTTCTTC; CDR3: CASSTRALDNEQFF
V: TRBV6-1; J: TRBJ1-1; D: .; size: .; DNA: TGTGCCAGCAGTACGGGGGTTGGAGCTGAAGCTTTCTTT; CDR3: CASSTGVGAEAFF
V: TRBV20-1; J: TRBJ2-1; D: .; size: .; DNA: TGCAGTGCGTCCCGGGACCTAGACAATGAGCGGTTCTTC; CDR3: CSASRDLDNERFF
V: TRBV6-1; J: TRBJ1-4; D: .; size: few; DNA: TGTGCCAGCAGTTATAGTCGTGGAAAACTGTTTTTT; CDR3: CASSYSRGKLFF
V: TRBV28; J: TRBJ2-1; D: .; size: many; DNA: TGTGCCAGCACGGGGAGATACTACAATGAGCAGTTCTTC; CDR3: CASTGRYYNEQFF
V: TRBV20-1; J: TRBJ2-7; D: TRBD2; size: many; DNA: TGCAGTGCTAGAGATGGCGGGAGGTTCGGCTACGAGCAGTACTTC; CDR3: CSARDGGRFGYEQYF
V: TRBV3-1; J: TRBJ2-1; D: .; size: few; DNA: TGTGCCAGCAGCCAAGACGCGGACTTTGGTGAGCAGTTCTTC; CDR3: CASSQDADFGEQFF
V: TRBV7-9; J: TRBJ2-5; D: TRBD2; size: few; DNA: TGTGCCAGCAGCTTACCCCCTAGCGGGACGGAGACCCAGTACTTC; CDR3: CASSLPPSGTETQYF
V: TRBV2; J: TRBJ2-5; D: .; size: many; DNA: TGTGCCAGCAGTGGCGCTAGACGAGAGACCCAGTACTTC; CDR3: CASSGARRETQYF
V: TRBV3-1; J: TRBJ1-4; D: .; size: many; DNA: TGTGCCAGCAGCCAGGCCGACAGGCGGATTAATGAAAAACTGTTTTTT; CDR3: CASSQADRRINEKLFF